These T cell receptor beta chains were read from a single sample in a study of T cell responses to AZD1222 COVID-19 vaccine. Assay: immunoSEQ multiplex PCR; the TCRdb copy retains only in-frame clones and omits some. The data hold about 110,000 clones, with about 90% observed a single time. The material sequenced was peripheral blood, taken on day 0 of AZD1222 vaccination. The receptor source for this set is an adult in good health. CDR3s include the opening cysteine and the closing phenylalanine or tryptophan. A D gene is named only where the DNA matches it firmly. A clone size is listed for some rows: how often the clone was seen (once, few, many), or a class if it is expanded.

j_gene: TRBJ2-7; abundance: -; v_gene: TRBV5-1; d_gene: TRBD1; CDR3aa: CASSEDREVGEQYF; CDR3nt: TGCGCCAGCAGCGAGGACAGGGAGGTGGGGGAGCAGTACTTC
j_gene: TRBJ1-1; abundance: -; v_gene: TRBV29-1; d_gene: -; CDR3aa: CSVATGLSTEAFF; CDR3nt: TGCAGCGTTGCTACAGGGTTAAGCACTGAAGCTTTCTTT
j_gene: TRBJ2-3; abundance: -; v_gene: TRBV5-1; d_gene: -; CDR3aa: CASSLAGGRLVDTQYF; CDR3nt: TGCGCCAGCAGCTTGGCCGGGGGGCGCTTGGTAGATACGCAGTATTTT
j_gene: TRBJ2-1; abundance: -; v_gene: TRBV7-6; d_gene: TRBD2; CDR3aa: CASSLALAGGPSEQFF; CDR3nt: TGTGCCAGCAGCTTAGCTCTAGCGGGAGGGCCAAGTGAGCAGTTCTTC
j_gene: TRBJ2-2; abundance: -; v_gene: TRBV9; d_gene: -; CDR3aa: CASSVGGNTGELFF; CDR3nt: TGTGCCAGCAGCGTTGGCGGGAACACCGGGGAGCTGTTTTTT
j_gene: TRBJ2-1; abundance: -; v_gene: TRBV7-8; d_gene: -; CDR3aa: CASSSDTDNEQFF; CDR3nt: TGTGCCAGCAGCTCCGACACCGACAATGAGCAGTTCTTC
j_gene: TRBJ2-5; abundance: -; v_gene: TRBV3-1/TRBV3-2; d_gene: -; CDR3aa: CASSSPGPLLQETQYF; CDR3nt: TGTGCCAGCAGCTCCCCCGGACCCTTACTTCAAGAGACCCAGTACTTC
j_gene: TRBJ2-7; abundance: -; v_gene: TRBV14; d_gene: TRBD1; CDR3aa: CASSQSSWGQGRNEQYF; CDR3nt: TGTGCCAGCAGCCAAAGTTCATGGGGACAGGGTAGGAACGAGCAGTACTTC
j_gene: TRBJ2-1; abundance: -; v_gene: TRBV7-3; d_gene: TRBD2; CDR3aa: CASSLTGGSTYNEQFF; CDR3nt: TGTGCCAGCAGCTTAACGGGCGGGAGCACCTACAATGAGCAGTTCTTC
j_gene: TRBJ1-5; abundance: once; v_gene: TRBV7-9; d_gene: -; CDR3aa: CASSLFVNQPQHF; CDR3nt: TGTGCCAGCAGCTTATTTGTGAATCAGCCCCAGCATTTT
j_gene: TRBJ1-1; abundance: -; v_gene: TRBV7-3; d_gene: -; CDR3aa: CASSLVGMNTEAFF; CDR3nt: TGTGCCAGCAGCTTAGTAGGAATGAACACTGAAGCTTTCTTT
j_gene: TRBJ1-1; abundance: few; v_gene: TRBV5-4; d_gene: -; CDR3aa: CASGLPNTEAFF; CDR3nt: TGTGCCAGCGGTCTCCCGAACACTGAAGCTTTCTTT
j_gene: TRBJ2-2; abundance: -; v_gene: TRBV21-1; d_gene: -; CDR3aa: CASNLTPGTGYTGELFF; CDR3nt: TGTGCCAGCAACTTGACCCCCGGGACAGGGTACACCGGGGAGCTGTTTTTT
j_gene: TRBJ1-5; abundance: -; v_gene: TRBV18; d_gene: -; CDR3aa: CASSPGSPNQPQHF; CDR3nt: TGTGCCAGCTCACCAGGGAGTCCCAATCAGCCCCAGCATTTT
j_gene: TRBJ2-5; abundance: -; v_gene: TRBV4-3; d_gene: -; CDR3aa: CASSQDASVQETQYF; CDR3nt: TGCGCCAGCAGCCAAGATGCGAGTGTCCAAGAGACCCAGTACTTC
j_gene: TRBJ2-2; abundance: once; v_gene: TRBV11-3; d_gene: -; CDR3aa: CASSVNTGELFF; CDR3nt: TGTGCCAGCAGCGTTAACACCGGGGAGCTGTTTTTT
j_gene: TRBJ1-6; abundance: -; v_gene: TRBV27; d_gene: -; CDR3aa: CASSGREYSPLHF; CDR3nt: TGTGCCAGCAGCGGCAGGGAATATTCACCCCTCCACTTT
j_gene: TRBJ1-5; abundance: -; v_gene: TRBV10-3; d_gene: -; CDR3aa: CAISLTDSNQPQHF; CDR3nt: TGTGCCATCAGCTTGACAGATAGCAATCAGCCCCAGCATTTT
j_gene: TRBJ2-7; abundance: once; v_gene: TRBV27; d_gene: -; CDR3aa: CASSSTVGGRYEQYF; CDR3nt: TGTGCCAGCAGTTCCACGGTGGGTGGCCGCTACGAGCAGTACTTC
j_gene: TRBJ1-2; abundance: -; v_gene: TRBV4-2; d_gene: -; CDR3aa: CASSQGQGGYGYTF; CDR3nt: TGTGCCAGCAGCCAGGGTCAGGGTGGCTATGGCTACACCTTC
j_gene: TRBJ2-1; abundance: -; v_gene: TRBV12-3/TRBV12-4; d_gene: -; CDR3aa: CASSFTVEQFF; CDR3nt: TGTGCCAGCAGTTTTACAGTTGAGCAGTTCTTC
j_gene: TRBJ2-3; abundance: -; v_gene: TRBV6-5; d_gene: -; CDR3aa: CASSSIGGRDTQYF; CDR3nt: TGTGCCAGCAGTTCGATCGGGGGGCGGGATACGCAGTATTTT
j_gene: TRBJ2-5; abundance: -; v_gene: TRBV18; d_gene: -; CDR3aa: CASSPLGHGQETQYF; CDR3nt: TGTGCCAGCTCACCACTAGGCCACGGCCAAGAGACCCAGTACTTC
j_gene: TRBJ1-2; abundance: -; v_gene: TRBV6-5; d_gene: -; CDR3aa: CARRSGGGYTF; CDR3nt: TGTGCCAGGAGGTCCGGCGGTGGCTACACCTTC
j_gene: TRBJ1-4; abundance: -; v_gene: TRBV27; d_gene: -; CDR3aa: CASSPLFVGGGNEKLFF; CDR3nt: TGTGCCAGCAGTCCCCTCTTCGTTGGGGGCGGGAATGAAAAACTGTTTTTT
j_gene: TRBJ2-1; abundance: -; v_gene: TRBV6-4; d_gene: TRBD2; CDR3aa: CANPSGVYNEQFF; CDR3nt: TGTGCCAACCCCAGCGGGGTGTACAATGAGCAGTTCTTC
j_gene: TRBJ2-7; abundance: -; v_gene: TRBV4-3; d_gene: TRBD1; CDR3aa: CASSQDLGDRGYEQYF; CDR3nt: TGCGCCAGCAGCCAAGATCTCGGGGACAGGGGTTACGAGCAGTACTTC
j_gene: TRBJ1-1; abundance: -; v_gene: TRBV6-5; d_gene: -; CDR3aa: CASSYPANPHTEAFF; CDR3nt: TGTGCCAGCAGTTACCCCGCAAATCCCCACACTGAAGCTTTCTTT
j_gene: TRBJ1-2; abundance: -; v_gene: TRBV12-3/TRBV12-4; d_gene: -; CDR3aa: CASSTGFYGYTF; CDR3nt: TGTGCCAGCAGTACAGGTTTCTATGGCTACACCTTC
j_gene: TRBJ2-3; abundance: -; v_gene: TRBV18; d_gene: TRBD2; CDR3aa: CASSPPSAGGLTQYF; CDR3nt: TGTGCCAGCTCACCACCCTCAGCGGGAGGGCTCACGCAGTATTTT
j_gene: TRBJ1-5; abundance: -; v_gene: TRBV30; d_gene: -; CDR3aa: CAWAGTGSNQPQHF; CDR3nt: TGTGCCTGGGCCGGGACTGGAAGCAATCAGCCCCAGCATTTT
j_gene: TRBJ1-3; abundance: -; v_gene: TRBV6-1; d_gene: -; CDR3aa: CASSEVYGNTIYF; CDR3nt: TGTGCCAGCAGTGAGGTATACGGAAACACCATATATTTT
j_gene: TRBJ1-2; abundance: few; v_gene: TRBV29-1; d_gene: -; CDR3aa: CSVAGEGVGGYTF; CDR3nt: TGCAGCGTTGCGGGGGAGGGTGTTGGTGGCTACACCTTC
j_gene: TRBJ1-2; abundance: -; v_gene: TRBV4-3; d_gene: -; CDR3aa: CASSQDIGGSDGYTF; CDR3nt: TGCGCCAGCAGCCAAGATATAGGGGGGAGCGATGGCTACACCTTC
j_gene: TRBJ2-3; abundance: -; v_gene: TRBV7-8; d_gene: -; CDR3aa: CASRPGVSTDTQYF; CDR3nt: TGTGCCAGCAGACCTGGGGTGAGCACAGATACGCAGTATTTT
j_gene: TRBJ2-5; abundance: few; v_gene: TRBV5-4; d_gene: -; CDR3aa: CASSAQGAVETQYF; CDR3nt: TGTGCCAGCAGTGCCCAAGGGGCGGTAGAGACCCAGTACTTC